Listed here are 32 T cell receptor beta chains from one sample, sequenced in a study of shared clonotypes between healthy human individuals. Profiled with immunoSEQ multiplex PCR; TCRdb holds only in-frame clones, not every one. Counted here are some 2,100,000 clones, approximately 94% occurring once; the ten biggest clones make up roughly 1.8%. As defined, naive CD8 cells were CD45RO-negative and positively selected for CCR7, with terminally differentiated effector memory CD45RA+ cells excluded. Sequenced sample: naive CD8+ T cells from PBMCs. The receptor source for this set is a man between 18 and 29 years old in good health. Some clones in this sample may be carry-over from other donors' samples.

V gene TRBV4-2 combines with J gene TRBJ2-7; TRBD2 matches at 7 bases. V shed 1 base, J shed 0 bases, and the junction held 6 bases outside the gene matches. The V gene's germline CDR1 is LGHNA and CDR2 YNFKEQ. The CDR3 extends over 16 amino acids. The CDR3 coding sequence is TGTGCCAGCAGCCAAGCGGTGGGGGGGTACTCCTACGAGCAGTACTTC. Its protein product is CASSQAVGGYSYEQYF.

The rearrangement links TRBV30 to TRBJ2-7, with 9 bases that match TRBD1. Germline V lookup: CDR1 GTSNPN, CDR2 SVGIG (reference sequence). The J segment lost 5 bases and the V segment lost 5 bases, leaving 7 bases of the junction unmatched. This CDR3 contains 13 residues. CDR3 nucleotides: TGTGCCTGGTCCGGGACAGGGTTGGACGAGCAGTACTTC. Protein: CAWSGTGLDEQYF.

This chain connects TRBV4-1 to TRBJ1-1; 8 bases fit TRBD1. Germline values: CDR1 MGHRA, CDR2 YSYEKL. The CDR3 contains 14 residues. V was pared by 0 bases and J by 6 bases, with 3 bases of the junction left unmatched. The CDR3, as DNA: TGCGCCAGCAGCCAAGACTCGACAGGGGCTGAAGCTTTCTTT. Translation gives CASSQDSTGAEAFF.

This chain connects TRBV29-1 to TRBJ1-2; D is uncertain. The CDR3 loop spans 14 amino acids. V was trimmed by 3 bases and J by 0 bases, leaving 11 bases between them. Germline CDR1 and CDR2: SQVTM and ANQGSEA. The DNA for the CDR3 is TGCAGCGTTGATGGGAGGAAAGCTAACTATGGCTACACCTTC. It yields the protein CSVDGRKANYGYTF.

The chain employs TRBV7-3 and TRBJ2-5; 8 positions agree with TRBD1. This CDR3 is built from 16 residues. Looked up from germline, CDR1 is SGHTA and CDR2 is FQGTGA. The J segment lost 3 bases and the V segment lost 0 bases, leaving 6 bases of the junction unmatched. In DNA, the CDR3 is TGTGCCAGCAGCTTAACTGGAGCAGGGGGCAAAGAGACCCAGTACTTC. This gives the protein CASSLTGAGGKETQYF.

V gene TRBV29-1 combines with J gene TRBJ2-7; 12 positions match TRBD2. This CDR3 spans 17 amino acids. V trimming: 1 base; J trimming: 0 bases; junction bases outside the gene matches: 7. Per the germline V gene, CDR1 is SQVTM and CDR2 is ANQGSEA. In nucleotides, the CDR3 is TGCAGCGTTGAAGTCCTCGGACTAGCGGGGAGCTCCTACGAGCAGTACTTC. Translation gives CSVEVLGLAGSSYEQYF.

The rearrangement uses TRBV7-9 and TRBJ2-2; 9 bases fit TRBD2. J gave up 1 base and V 1 base, and 7 bases lay outside the gene matches. This CDR3 is built from 18 residues. Per the germline V gene, CDR1 is SEHNR and CDR2 is FQNEAQ (reference sequence). For the CDR3, the DNA is TGTGCCAGCAGCTTAGGCCCGGAGACTAGCGGGAACACCGGGGAGCTGTTTTTT. Translating it yields CASSLGPETSGNTGELFF.

The rearrangement joins TRBV14 to TRBJ2-2; perhaps D is TRBD1 or TRBD2 (5 bases each). The V gene's germline CDR1 is SGHDN and CDR2 FVKESK. The length of the CDR3 is 15 residues. Trimming shortened V by 6 bases and J by 1 base, and 12 bases separated the two germline ends. This CDR3 is CASRPEDKNTGELFF. CDR3 DNA: TGTGCCAGCAGGCCGGAGGACAAGAACACCGGGGAGCTGTTTTTT.

The rearrangement uses TRBV7-9 and TRBJ2-5; 10 bases agree with TRBD1. Germline lookup yields CDR1 SEHNR and CDR2 FQNEAQ (reference sequence). With V trimmed by 5 bases and J by 2 bases, 14 bases remained unmatched. The CDR3 consists of 18 residues. The CDR3 sequence is CASSQIWTGGTEQETQYF. The CDR3 nucleotides read TGTGCCAGCAGCCAAATCTGGACAGGGGGTACCGAACAAGAGACCCAGTACTTC.

The CDR3 coding sequence is TGCGCCAGCAGCCCACTAGCGGGGGACTACGAGCAGTACTTC. Its translation is CASSPLAGDYEQYF. The chain employs TRBV5-1 and TRBJ2-7, with TRBD2 matching over 11 bases. The CDR3 is made up of 14 amino acids. V was clipped by 4 bases and J by 3 bases; unmatched bases: 3. Germline lookup yields CDR1 SGHRS and CDR2 YFSETQ.

In this sample, this clone turned up a few times. The V gene is TRBV9, the J gene TRBJ1-1; TRBD1 might be the D (6 bases). Per the germline V gene, CDR1 is SGDLS and CDR2 is YYNGEE. The CDR3 covers 17 residues. The ends were cut back, 4 bases at V and 6 bases at J, with 25 bases in the middle. DNA for the CDR3: TGTGCCAGCAGCCCCTATGACAGGCCCGATATCCAGGCTGAAGCTTTCTTT. The encoded protein is CASSPYDRPDIQAEAFF.

This chain uses TRBV11-2 with TRBJ1-1, with D perhaps TRBD1 (6 bases). Trimming took off 1 base at V and 5 bases at J, with 17 bases between the two ends. The length of the CDR3 is 16 residues. The germline V gene encodes CDR1 SGHAT and CDR2 FQNNGV. In DNA, the CDR3 is TGTGCCAGCAGCTTAGGCAGTCCGGGGGCAAGGACTGAAGCTTTCTTT. It codes for CASSLGSPGARTEAFF.

This clone has more than one count but fewer than ten. The chain links TRBV7-9 to TRBJ1-1, with D perhaps matching TRBD1 (5 bases). CDR3 size: 14 residues. Trimming removed 5 bases from V and 5 bases from J, with 15 bases in between. Germline V lookup: CDR1 SEHNR, CDR2 FQNEAQ (reference sequence). CDR3 loop: CASSRGLSGTEAFF. CDR3 nucleotides: TGTGCCAGCAGCCGGGGGTTGTCGGGGACTGAAGCTTTCTTT.

The rearrangement joins TRBV28 to TRBJ1-5; the D is unclear. The CDR3 extends over 14 amino acids. Germline V gene data show CDR1 as MDHEN and CDR2 as SYDVKM. The ends were cut back, 3 bases at V and 0 bases at J, with 6 bases in the middle. The DNA for the CDR3 is TGTGCCAGCAGTTTTCACAGTAGCAATCAGCCCCAGCATTTT. Translated: CASSFHSSNQPQHF.

V gene TRBV7-9 combines with J gene TRBJ1-2, with TRBD1 matching 8 bases. Germline-derived CDR1 and CDR2 are SEHNR and FQNEAQ (reference sequence). Germline trimming cut 3 bases from V and 4 bases from J; bases unmatched to any gene: 4. The CDR3 has 14 residues. DNA for the CDR3: TGTGCCAGCAGCTTGACCGACAGGGGCTATGGCTACACCTTC. This sequence encodes CASSLTDRGYGYTF. Full variable domain (remainder filled in from reference TRBV7-9 and TRBJ1-2): DTGVSQNPRHKITKRGQNVTFRCDPISEHNRLYWYRQTLGQGPEFLTYFQNEAQLEKSRLLSDRFSAERPKGSFSTLEIQRTEQGDSAMYLCASSLTDRGYGYTFGSGTRLTVV.

V is TRBV28 and J is TRBJ2-7; 12 bases are shared with TRBD2. V lost 5 bases to trimming and J lost 3 bases; unmatched junction nucleotides: 5. The CDR3 has 15 amino acids. CDR1 and CDR2 from the germline V gene are MDHEN and SYDVKM. In DNA form, the CDR3 reads TGTGCCAGCAGTACGGGACTAGCGGGCCTCTACGAGCAGTACTTC. Amino acids: CASSTGLAGLYEQYF.

Comment on this clone: This specimen includes other DNA sequences encoding the same CDR3. The V and J genes are TRBV19 and TRBJ1-2; 7 nucleotides agree with TRBD1. With 5 bases clipped from V and 5 bases from J, the junction kept 5 bases outside the gene matches. This CDR3 is built from 13 residues. CDR1 LNHDA and CDR2 SQIVND come from the germline V gene (reference sequence). The chain's CDR3 is CASSLGQIYGYTF. The CDR3 nucleotides are TGTGCCAGTAGTCTGGGACAGATTTATGGCTACACCTTC.

The chain uses TRBV19 and TRBJ2-7; D is uncertain. V gave up 6 bases and J gave up 2 bases, with 14 bases separating them. This CDR3 has 14 residues. Germline CDR1 LNHDA, CDR2 SQIVND (reference sequence). The CDR3 DNA follows: TGTGCCAGTAGCATCGCAGTCCAAGCCTACGAGCAGTACTTC. Protein sequence: CASSIAVQAYEQYF.

This clone was observed a single time. The V gene is TRBV5-8, the J gene TRBJ1-4; D unresolved. This CDR3 comprises 16 residues. The germline V gene encodes CDR1 SGHTS and CDR2 YDEGEE. V lost 1 base, J lost 0 bases, and 10 bases lay in between. The CDR3 region is CASSLLWEATNEKLFF. CDR3 bases: TGTGCCAGCAGCTTGCTGTGGGAAGCAACTAATGAAAAACTGTTTTTT.

In DNA form, the CDR3 reads TGTGCCAGTAGTATAGATCTTACATTTCTGGAGGCTGGCTACACCTTC. The encoded protein is CASSIDLTFLEAGYTF. This chain links TRBV19 with TRBJ1-2; unclear D gene. Germline assignment: CDR1 LNHDA and CDR2 SQIVND (reference sequence). The CDR3 totals 16 residues. Trimming cost V 0 bases and J 7 bases, with 18 bases left between them.

V and J are TRBV15 and TRBJ2-2; 9 bases match TRBD2. Trimming removed 1 base from V and 2 bases from J; junction bases left unmatched: 11. Germline CDR1 is LNHNV and CDR2 is YYDKDF (reference sequence). The CDR3 length is 19 residues. The CDR3 protein is CATSRVGVASGTNTGELFF. In nucleotides, the CDR3 is TGTGCCACCAGCAGAGTGGGGGTGGCTAGCGGGACAAACACCGGGGAGCTGTTTTTT.

V gene TRBV11-2 combines with J gene TRBJ1-1, with 7 bases lining up with TRBD1. From germline, CDR1 is SGHAT and CDR2 FQNNGV. This CDR3 contains 17 residues. The J segment lost 4 bases and the V segment lost 1 base, leaving 12 bases of the junction unmatched. The CDR3 nucleotides read TGTGCCAGCAGCTTAGGATTAGGGGGCTATTCGAGCACTGAAGCTTTCTTT. It translates to CASSLGLGGYSSTEAFF.

V is TRBV7-9 and J is TRBJ1-3; 10 nucleotides agree with TRBD1. V gave up 5 bases and J gave up 4 bases; unmatched junction bases: 5. From germline, CDR1 is SEHNR and CDR2 FQNEAQ (reference sequence). There are 15 residues in the CDR3. CDR3 sequence (DNA): TGTGCCAGCAGCCACCGGGACAGGGGAGGAAACACCATATATTTT. It translates to CASSHRDRGGNTIYF.

The V call is TRBV5-4, the J call TRBJ1-2; D perhaps matches TRBD1 (5 bases). The CDR3 loop spans 14 amino acids. Per germline, CDR1 SGHNT and CDR2 YYREEE (reference sequence). The ends were cut back, 1 base at V and 9 bases at J, with 16 bases in the middle. CDR3 sequence reads: CASSLTDMSLSYTF. CDR3 DNA sequence: TGTGCCAGCAGCTTGACGGACATGTCCCTGAGCTACACCTTC.

This chain joins TRBV7-7 and TRBJ2-5, with a tentative D call TRBD2 (6 bases). The germline gives CDR1 SSHAT, CDR2 FNYEAQ (reference sequence). Trimming removed 5 bases at V and 5 bases at J, with 27 bases between. The CDR3 extends over 18 amino acids. The CDR3, as DNA: TGTGCCAGCAGCGGAATTTCTGCGGGACCCACTCCTTGGGAGACCCAGTACTTC. Protein sequence: CASSGISAGPTPWETQYF.

This sequence joins TRBV27 and TRBJ2-2, with D possibly TRBD2 on 5 matching bases. Between the trimmed V and J ends, which lost 5 bases and 0 bases, there was a span of 13 bases. This CDR3 spans 16 amino acids. Germline V lookup: CDR1 MNHEY, CDR2 SMNVEV (reference sequence). The CDR3 is CASSPRGLANTGELFF. The CDR3, as DNA: TGTGCCAGCAGTCCCCGAGGACTGGCGAACACCGGGGAGCTGTTTTTT.

The J gene is TRBJ2-7, the V gene TRBV18, with 8 bases that match TRBD2. CDR3 length equals 15 residues. Unmatched junction bases numbered 4, after V lost 0 bases and J lost 3 bases. The germline CDR1 and CDR2 sequences are KGHSH and LQKENI. CDR3: CASSPPPGGLYEQYF. Written as DNA, the CDR3 is TGTGCCAGCTCACCACCGCCGGGAGGGCTCTACGAGCAGTACTTC. Full variable domain (missing parts from reference TRBV18 and TRBJ2-7): NAGVMQNPRHLVRRRGQEARLRCSPMKGHSHVYWYRQLPEEGLKFMVYLQKENIIDESGMPKERFSAEFPKEGPSILRIQQVVRGDSAAYFCASSPPPGGLYEQYFGPGTRLTVT.

Details on this clone: The sample carries other DNA sequences with the same CDR3. The V gene is TRBV7-8, the J gene TRBJ1-5; tentative D call: TRBD1 (6 bases). V shed 5 bases and J shed 3 bases, with 11 bases lying between them. Per germline, CDR1 SGHVS and CDR2 FQNEAQ. CDR3 size: 14 residues. This chain's CDR3 is CASSPDRNNQPQHF. For the CDR3, the DNA is TGTGCCAGCAGCCCGGACAGAAACAATCAGCCCCAGCATTTT. The entire variable domain, with the rest obtained from reference TRBV7-8 and TRBJ1-5, is as follows: GAGVSQSPRYKVAKRGQDVALRCDPISGHVSLFWYQQALGQGPEFLTYFQNEAQLDKSGLPSDRFFAERPEGSVSTLKIQRTQQEDSAVYLCASSPDRNNQPQHFGDGTRLSIL.

This chain uses TRBV7-3 with TRBJ2-2; tentative D call: TRBD2 (7 bases). Trimming cost V 5 bases and J 6 bases, with 16 bases left between them. Germline V gene sequence: CDR1 SGHTA, CDR2 FQGTGA. The CDR3 consists of 15 residues. The CDR3 loop is CASSRGGLAAGELFF. DNA of the CDR3: TGTGCCAGCAGCCGAGGGGGGCTAGCGGCCGGGGAGCTGTTTTTT.

The CDR3 is CASSSKLQGVTEAFF. CDR3 in DNA: TGCGCCAGCAGCTCAAAACTACAGGGTGTCACTGAAGCTTTCTTT. This chain joins TRBV5-1 and TRBJ1-1; D is possibly TRBD1 (6 bases). V was cut by 3 bases and J by 4 bases, with 16 bases left in between. Germline CDR1 reads SGHRS; CDR2 reads YFSETQ. The CDR3 is made up of 15 amino acids.

The chain uses TRBV21-1 and TRBJ2-7; the listed D gene, TRBD1, was not tested against the DNA. TRBV21-1 is a recognized pseudogene. The CDR3 is 16 residues long. CDR3 DNA sequence: TGTGCCAGCAGCAAAAGGATAAGGGGTGGGCCCTACGAGCAGTACTTC. Protein: CASSKRIRGGPYEQYF.

The rearrangement joins TRBV6-6 to TRBJ2-3, with TRBD2 matching over 7 bases. This CDR3 region has 15 residues. After removal of 6 bases from V and 0 bases from J, the junction contained 6 bases not matched to a gene. The germline CDR1 and CDR2 sequences are MNHNY and SVGAGI (reference sequence). The CDR3 coding sequence is TGTGCCAGCAGCCCAACTAGCGCGAGCACAGATACGCAGTATTTT. It is translated as CASSPTSASTDTQYF.